This entry lists 26 T cell receptor beta chains sequenced from one sample in a study of T cell repertoires in cytomegalovirus infection. What these receptors recognize is not known. TCRdb recomputed calls from the reads with MiXCR, one row per CDR3 protein. The sample shows around 200,000 distinct CDR3 sequences, approximately 38% of them seen only once. The source material was CD8+ T cells from cultured PBMCs, sampled from culture after CMV antigen stimulation. The receptors come from a human donor in good health (CMV status not recorded). Some clones in this sample may be carry-over from other donors' samples.

In its sample, this clonotype was seen a few times. The chain employs TRBV11-2 and TRBJ1-2, with D perhaps TRBD1 (6 bases). The CDR3 extends over 14 amino acids. V was cut by 5 bases and J by 4 bases, with 14 bases left in between. Germline assignment: CDR1 SGHAT and CDR2 FQNNGV. Written as DNA, the CDR3 is TGTGCCAGCAGCCCACAGGGCGCAAGCTATGGCTACACCTTC. Residues: CASSPQGASYGYTF.

The chain carries TRBV28 and TRBJ2-7; D possibly uses TRBD1 or TRBD2 (6 bases each). Per germline, CDR1 MDHEN and CDR2 SYDVKM. The V end was cut by 2 bases, the J end by 4 bases, with 15 bases between. The CDR3 covers 15 residues. The CDR3 spells CASSLTGAGVYEQYF. In DNA form, the CDR3 reads TGTGCCAGCAGTTTAACGGGGGCAGGAGTATACGAGCAGTACTTC.

This chain uses TRBV14 with TRBJ2-4, with TRBD1 matching over 8 bases. Germline V gene data show CDR1 as SGHDN and CDR2 as FVKESK. The CDR3 is made up of 14 amino acids. The J segment lost 3 bases and the V segment lost 3 bases, leaving 1 base of the junction unmatched. The CDR3 here is CASSHGQGKNIQYF. As DNA, the CDR3 is TGTGCCAGCAGCCACGGACAGGGCAAAAACATTCAGTACTTC.

This clonotype was counted at least ten times. The DNA of the CDR3 is TGTGCCAGCAGCTTCGGCGGGAGCTCCTACAATGAGCAGTTCTTC. Its protein product is CASSFGGSSYNEQFF. The chain is built from TRBV7-2 and TRBJ2-1; 7 bases match TRBD2. The CDR3 is 15 residues long. J gave up 0 bases and V 3 bases, and 2 bases lay outside the gene matches. The germline CDR1 and CDR2 sequences are SGHTA and FQGNSA.

CDR3 in DNA: TGTGCCAGCAAACTAGCCGGGGAGCTGTTTTTT. It specifies CASKLAGELFF. This rearrangement joins TRBV7-9 to TRBJ2-2; weak D call: TRBD2 (5 bases). CDR3 length: 11 amino acids. Germline V lookup: CDR1 SEHNR, CDR2 FQNEAQ (reference sequence). V lost 7 bases to trimming and J lost 6 bases, with 6 bases between them. The whole variable domain, remainder taken from reference TRBV7-9 and TRBJ2-2, is DTGVSQNPRHKITKRGQNVTFRCDPISEHNRLYWYRQTLGQGPEFLTYFQNEAQLEKSRLLSDRFSAERPKGSFSTLEIQRTEQGDSAMYLCASKLAGELFFGEGSRLTVL.

This clonotype was counted a few times. The rearrangement joins TRBV12-5 to TRBJ2-1; a weak D match, TRBD2 (6 bases). Trimming left V 3 bases short and J 7 bases short, with 13 bases between. The length of the CDR3 is 14 residues. The germline gives CDR1 LGHNT, CDR2 FRNRAP. CDR3 in amino acids: CASGLAESGNEQFF. CDR3 nucleotides: TGTGCTAGTGGTTTAGCTGAGAGCGGGAATGAGCAGTTCTTC.

This clonotype was found many times. The chain links TRBV7-2 to TRBJ2-1, with a tentative D call TRBD1 (5 bases). Germline V CDR1 and CDR2: SGHTA, FQGNSA. The CDR3 contains 17 residues. V lost 1 base, J lost 0 bases, and 13 bases lay in between. CDR3 amino acids: CASSLGQYTYSYNEQFF. CDR3 in DNA: TGTGCCAGCAGCTTAGGACAGTACACTTACTCCTACAATGAGCAGTTCTTC.

The V and J genes are TRBV9 and TRBJ2-4, with a weak D call TRBD1 (6 bases). This CDR3 has 14 residues. Per the germline V gene, CDR1 is SGDLS and CDR2 is YYNGEE. Trimming shortened V by 4 bases and J by 1 base, and 9 bases separated the two germline ends. DNA of the CDR3: TGTGCCAGCAGCCCTAGGGGGGCCAAAAACATTCAGTACTTC. It encodes CASSPRGAKNIQYF.

This chain joins TRBV27 and TRBJ1-1; 9 bases line up with TRBD1. V dropped 3 bases and J dropped 0; count of bases not matched to a gene: 8. Per germline, CDR1 MNHEY and CDR2 SMNVEV (reference sequence). The CDR3 contains 17 residues. CDR3 DNA sequence: TGTGCCAGCAGTTTCTCCTGGGGACAGGGTTTGAACACTGAAGCTTTCTTT. Protein product: CASSFSWGQGLNTEAFF.

This clonotype was counted at least ten times. The chain recombines TRBV7-2 with TRBJ2-7; 7 bases line up with TRBD2. The CDR3 totals 13 residues. Germline loops: CDR1 SGHTA, CDR2 FQGNSA. V dropped 5 bases and J dropped 1; count of bases not matched to a gene: 2. The CDR3 loop reads CASSPLASYEQYF. Written as DNA, the CDR3 is TGTGCCAGCAGCCCACTAGCGTCCTACGAGCAGTACTTC.

The J gene is TRBJ2-4, the V gene TRBV11-2; TRBD1 agrees at 8 bases. This CDR3 has 13 residues. Germline V gene sequence: CDR1 SGHAT, CDR2 FQNNGV. The J segment lost 8 bases and the V segment lost 5 bases, leaving 5 bases of the junction unmatched. The CDR3, as DNA: TGTGCCAGCAGCGACAGGGGATCGGACATTCAGTACTTC. Protein sequence: CASSDRGSDIQYF.

The V and J genes are TRBV10-3 and TRBJ2-1; 7 nucleotides align to TRBD2. The CDR3 loop spans 16 amino acids. Germline V gene data show CDR1 as ENHRY and CDR2 as SYGVKD. V shed 4 bases and J 4 bases; nucleotides not matched to a gene: 10. CDR3: CAISANGEGPYNEQFF. In nucleotides, the CDR3 is TGTGCCATCAGTGCAAACGGGGAGGGGCCGTACAATGAGCAGTTCTTC.

The chain has TRBV19 and TRBJ1-1; D possibly corresponds to TRBD1 (6 bases). Trimming pared 5 bases from V and 7 bases from J, leaving 14 bases between. Germline V gene data show CDR1 as LNHDA and CDR2 as SQIVND (reference sequence). The CDR3 has 13 residues. The CDR3 nucleotides read TGTGCCAGTAGTCCCTGGCAGGGGATTGAAGCTTTCTTT. It translates to CASSPWQGIEAFF.

The chain carries TRBV7-3 and TRBJ2-7; D gene uncertain. Germline loops: CDR1 SGHTA, CDR2 FQGTGA. V dropped 1 base and J dropped 4 bases, with 8 bases sitting between them. The CDR3 runs to 13 residues. The chain's CDR3 is CASSLMGGYEQYF. CDR3 nucleotide sequence: TGTGCCAGCAGCTTAATGGGCGGTTACGAGCAGTACTTC. The complete variable domain, with remaining parts taken from reference TRBV7-3 and TRBJ2-7, reads GAGVSQTPSNKVTEKGKYVELRCDPISGHTALYWYRQSLGQGPEFLIYFQGTGAADDSGLPNDRFFAVRPEGSVSTLKIQRTERGDSAVYLCASSLMGGYEQYFGPGTRLTVT.

This chain links TRBV27 with TRBJ2-3; D call uncertain. Germline CDR1 MNHEY, CDR2 SMNVEV (reference sequence). The V and J ends lost 4 bases and 3 bases respectively, with 17 bases between them. The CDR3 extends over 16 amino acids. CDR3 region: CASSSPQHLRTDTQYF. The CDR3 coding sequence is TGTGCCAGCAGTTCCCCCCAGCACCTCCGAACAGATACGCAGTATTTT.

The rearrangement uses TRBV7-2 and TRBJ2-1; 7 nucleotides line up with TRBD2. The CDR3 extends over 11 amino acids. The germline CDR1 and CDR2 sequences are SGHTA and FQGNSA. J was trimmed by 10 bases and V by 5 bases; bases with no gene match: 2. The CDR3 is CASSHSGEQFF. The CDR3 region has the DNA TGTGCCAGCAGCCATAGCGGGGAGCAGTTCTTC.

The genes are TRBV9 and TRBJ2-3, with a weak D call TRBD2 (5 bases). CDR1 and CDR2 from the germline V gene are SGDLS and YYNGEE. This CDR3 contains 13 residues. Deletions cut 4 bases from V and 3 bases from J, with 9 bases between. CDR3 bases: TGTGCCAGCAGCCCCAGACTAACAGATACGCAGTATTTT. Protein product: CASSPRLTDTQYF.

This clonotype was found a few times. The chain carries TRBV7-6 and TRBJ1-1; tentative D call: TRBD1 (5 bases). Germline values: CDR1 SGHVS, CDR2 FNYEAQ. V was cut by 1 base and J by 0 bases, with 9 bases left in between. CDR3 length: 15 amino acids. CDR3 amino acids: CASSLGTNMNTEAFF. In nucleotides, the CDR3 is TGTGCCAGCAGCTTAGGGACAAACATGAACACTGAAGCTTTCTTT.

This clonotype was observed a handful of times. J is TRBJ2-7 and V is TRBV11-2; possible D gene TRBD2, 6 bases. Trimming took 1 base from V and 3 from J, leaving 13 bases between them. Germline V gene lookup returns CDR1 SGHAT and CDR2 FQNNGV. The CDR3 totals 15 residues. CDR3 bases: TGTGCCAGCAGCTTAGGGCCGACGGAGGGCTACGAGCAGTACTTC. It specifies CASSLGPTEGYEQYF.

V and J are TRBV9 and TRBJ2-3, with D tentatively TRBD1 (5 bases). Germline CDR1 is SGDLS and CDR2 is YYNGEE. CDR3 length equals 16 residues. Between the trimmed V and J ends, which lost 2 bases and 6 bases, there was a span of 19 bases. CDR3 nucleotides: TGTGCCAGCAGCGTCAGGGCAACCAAGAAAGGGGATACGCAGTATTTT. This sequence encodes CASSVRATKKGDTQYF.

This clonotype was observed at least ten times. The chain has TRBV7-8 and TRBJ2-3; 7 bases fit TRBD2. Looked up from germline, CDR1 is SGHVS and CDR2 is FQNEAQ. The CDR3 contains 15 residues. With V trimmed by 3 bases and J by 2 bases, 5 bases remained unmatched. The CDR3 nucleotides are TGTGCCAGCAGCTTTAGAGGGAGGGACACAGATACGCAGTATTTT. Protein product: CASSFRGRDTDTQYF.

This clonotype has only a few counts. This chain uses TRBV7-9 with TRBJ2-2, with 9 positions matching TRBD1. The CDR3 has 15 residues. Germline V gene sequence: CDR1 SEHNR, CDR2 FQNEAQ (reference sequence). J gave up 3 bases and V 6 bases, and 5 bases lay outside the gene matches. The chain's CDR3 is CASRPRDRDTGELFF. DNA of the CDR3: TGTGCCAGCAGACCCCGGGACAGGGACACCGGGGAGCTGTTTTTT.

With respect to this clonotype: A much more abundant neighbour one base away suggests this may be a read error. V and J are TRBV7-2 and TRBJ2-7; a weak D match, TRBD1 (5 bases). Looked up from germline, CDR1 is SGHTA and CDR2 is FQGNSA. This CDR3 spans 13 amino acids. CDR3 sequence (DNA): TGTGCCAGAAGCTTATCCGGCAGGGCCGAGCAGTACTTC. This encodes CARSLSGRAEQYF. The whole variable domain, filled in from reference TRBV7-2 and TRBJ2-7, reads GAGVSQSPSNKVTEKGKDVELRCDPISGHTALYWYRQSLGQGLEFLIYFQGNSAPDKSGLPSDRFSAERTGGSVSTLTIQRTQQEDSAVYLCARSLSGRAEQYFGPGTRLTVT.

CDR3 sequence (DNA): TGTGCCAGCAGTTTATTCGGGCCCCACGAGCAGTACTTC. The encoded protein is CASSLFGPHEQYF. The chain uses TRBV27 and TRBJ2-7; D not certain. Per the germline V gene, CDR1 is MNHEY and CDR2 is SMNVEV (reference sequence). The CDR3 covers 13 residues. Deletions cut 1 base from V and 5 bases from J, with 9 bases between.

The CDR3 DNA sequence: TGTGCCAGCAGTGAGGCTAGCTTTATTTCAGATACGCAGTATTTT. This codes for CASSEASFISDTQYF. The chain combines TRBV6-1 with TRBJ2-3; tentatively, D is TRBD2 (5 bases). The CDR3 has 15 residues. V lost 3 bases, J lost 4 bases, and 14 bases lay in between. Per germline, CDR1 MNHNS and CDR2 SASEGT.

This clonotype appeared a few times. This chain links TRBV7-9 with TRBJ1-3; D call uncertain. CDR3 length: 14 amino acids. Germline CDR1 SEHNR, CDR2 FQNEAQ (reference sequence). Trimming cost V 0 bases and J 0 bases, with 3 bases left between them. The CDR3 loop reads CASSLADSGNTIYF. CDR3 bases: TGTGCCAGCAGCTTAGCGGACTCTGGAAACACCATATATTTT.